The 5 T cell receptor beta chains presented below share a single source sample, sequenced in a study of post-analysis software for immune sequencing data. General study points: About five TRBV segments occurring more often in patients than controls included TRBV5-6, TRBV5-1 and TRBV20-1.

The authors incorporated unique molecular identifiers into the TCR beta cDNA libraries. TCRdb recomputed calls from the PCR reads with MiXCR, one row per CDR3 protein. The sample records a few hundred thousand distinct CDR3 sequences, about a third being singletons. The antigens for these receptors are not known. The sequenced sample consisted of blood. These receptors were collected from a girl aged 5 to 17 with multiple sclerosis.

This chain uses TRBV20-1 with TRBJ2-7; TRBD2 matches at 8 bases. The J call is in doubt because the DNA end fits TRBJ2-5 better. The CDR3 sequence is 15 residues long. From germline, CDR1 is DFQATT and CDR2 SNEGSKA (reference sequence). The CDR3 DNA is TGCAGTGCTAGAGTTGCGGGGGGATCCGAAGAGACCCAGTACTTC. It is translated as CSARVAGGSEETQYF.

There are a few counts of this clonotype. The chain uses TRBV6-1 and TRBJ1-2; D gene unclear. With 4 bases removed from V and 3 bases from J, the gap between germline ends came to 12 bases. The CDR3 length is 14 residues. The germline gives CDR1 MNHNS, CDR2 SASEGT. CDR3 loop: CASSVATFDYGYTF. The CDR3 nucleotides are TGTGCCAGCAGTGTCGCAACCTTTGACTATGGCTACACCTTC.

There are a few counts of this clonotype. The CDR3 coding sequence is TGTGCCAGCAGCCAAGGAGGCAGGGCTGGCGAGCAGTACTTC. It specifies CASSQGGRAGEQYF. The rearrangement uses TRBV3-1 and TRBJ2-7; perhaps TRBD1 as D (5 bases). Germline lookup yields CDR1 LGHDT and CDR2 YNNKEL (reference sequence). The CDR3 has 14 residues. Trimming shortened V by 1 base and J by 6 bases, and 13 bases separated the two germline ends.

The gene calls are TRBV12-3 or TRBV12-4 and TRBJ1-1, with D perhaps TRBD1 (5 bases). With 2 bases removed from V and 5 bases from J, the gap between germline ends came to 12 bases. This CDR3 spans 14 amino acids. DNA for the CDR3: TGTGCCAGCAGTTTATGGCAGGAGGGGACTGAAGCTTTCTTT. Translation gives CASSLWQEGTEAFF.

The DNA for the CDR3 is TGTGCCAGCAGCCTCAAAGCGGGACACAATGAGCAGTTCTTC. Protein product: CASSLKAGHNEQFF. The genes are TRBV14 and TRBJ2-1; 7 nucleotides match TRBD2. CDR3 length: 14 residues. Germline V CDR1 and CDR2: SGHDN, FVKESK. V gave up 4 bases and J gave up 5 bases; unmatched junction bases: 5.